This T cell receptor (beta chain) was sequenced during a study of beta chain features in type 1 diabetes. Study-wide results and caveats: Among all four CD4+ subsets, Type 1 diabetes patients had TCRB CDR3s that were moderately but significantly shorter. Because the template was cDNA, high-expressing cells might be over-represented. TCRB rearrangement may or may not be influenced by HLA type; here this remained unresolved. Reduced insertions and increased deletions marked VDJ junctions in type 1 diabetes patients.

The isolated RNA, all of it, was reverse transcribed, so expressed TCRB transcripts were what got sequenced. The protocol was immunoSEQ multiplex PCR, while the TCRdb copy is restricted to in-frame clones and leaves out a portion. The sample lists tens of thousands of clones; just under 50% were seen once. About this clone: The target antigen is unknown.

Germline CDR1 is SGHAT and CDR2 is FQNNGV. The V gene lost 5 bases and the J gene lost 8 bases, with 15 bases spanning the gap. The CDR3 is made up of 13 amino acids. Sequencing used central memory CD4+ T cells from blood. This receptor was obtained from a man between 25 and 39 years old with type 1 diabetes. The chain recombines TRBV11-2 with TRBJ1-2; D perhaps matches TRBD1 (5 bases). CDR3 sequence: CASSISGSVGYTF. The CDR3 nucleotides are TGTGCCAGCAGCATCTCAGGGTCTGTCGGCTACACCTTC. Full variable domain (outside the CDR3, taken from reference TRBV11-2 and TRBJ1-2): EAGVAQSPRYKIIEKRQSVAFWCNPISGHATLYWYQQILGQGPKLLIQFQNNGVVDDSQLPKDRFSAERLKGVDSTLKIQPAKLEDSAVYLCASSISGSVGYTFGSGTRLTVV.